The rows below give T cell receptor beta chains drawn from one sample of a study of blood T cells in healthy people across ages. One entry per CDR3 protein results from TCRdb running MiXCR on the 5' RACE reads. The sample carries about 670,000 distinct CDR3 sequences, approximately 52% recorded once. Sequenced sample: blood. The receptors stem from a woman aged 80 or over in good health. CDR3s include the opening cysteine and the closing phenylalanine or tryptophan. D genes are given only for firm matches. Not every row has a clone size; where given, it reads once, few, many or a size class.

16 | . | TRBV27 | TRBD2 | CASSLIGLAGNNEQYF
17 | many | TRBV21-1 | . | CASSPPGPGLVVDTQYF
16 | few | TRBV27 | TRBD1 | CASSLLGGDRGYGYTF
15 | many | TRBV7-3 | . | CASSLLGGSVYEQFF
14 | . | TRBV5-1 | TRBD1 | CASRSTQGYNEQFF
15 | . | TRBV12-3/TRBV12-4 | . | CASSPQGGGYSEQYF
15 | few | TRBV3-1 | TRBD2 | CASSNSGTRSETQYF
15 | many | TRBV7-9 | . | CASSSPTGRMDTQYF
14 | . | TRBV25-1 | TRBD1 | CASGETGIKTEAFF
13 | . | TRBV6-2/TRBV6-3 | . | CASSYGPWAEAFF
16 | . | TRBV12-3/TRBV12-4 | . | CASSAYYRDSYNEQFF
16 | many | TRBV27 | TRBD1 | CASSFHGTGAWNEQYF
13 | many | TRBV6-5 | . | CASSPHRGNEQFF
11 | . | TRBV3-1 | . | CASSRFDEQFF
15 | . | TRBV20-1 | . | CSARGLDRTYNEQYF
11 | once | TRBV4-1 | . | CASKTITEAFF
16 | many | TRBV28 | . | CASSLTQQGPHSPLHF
13 | few | TRBV3-1 | . | CASSQEERETQYF
13 | . | TRBV6-6 | . | CASSYSYGETQYF
19 | many | TRBV5-1 | TRBD2 | CASSLNRVGPGTRSYEQYF
14 | . | TRBV29-1 | . | CSVSSGTRTCGYTF
14 | few | TRBV20-1 | TRBD2 | CSARGTSGGSEQYF
16 | . | TRBV12-3/TRBV12-4 | TRBD1 | CASRNLPGQEEGKQYF
16 | . | TRBV24-1 | . | CATSENRDPKRETQYF
13 | few | TRBV5-1 | TRBD1 | CASSPDRGRPQHF
15 | few | TRBV21-1 | . | CASSKGWLDSREQYF
14 | few | TRBV5-1 | . | CASSDDRGQETQYF
15 | once | TRBV29-1 | . | CSVLPTGRQYGELFF
14 | . | TRBV12-3/TRBV12-4 | . | CASKHREVNGELFF
16 | . | TRBV3-1 | . | CASSQERTARAGGYTF
14 | . | TRBV15 | . | CATSRVDSRETQYF
19 | . | TRBV5-5 | TRBD2 | CASRDDGSGGTASYNEQFF
15 | . | TRBV14 | TRBD1 | CASSQARQGGYGYTF
15 | many | TRBV6-5 | . | CASSSDRSHNSPLHF
12 | . | TRBV19 | . | CASSIEDQPQHF
14 | . | TRBV25-1 | . | CASSEIGPSYEQYF